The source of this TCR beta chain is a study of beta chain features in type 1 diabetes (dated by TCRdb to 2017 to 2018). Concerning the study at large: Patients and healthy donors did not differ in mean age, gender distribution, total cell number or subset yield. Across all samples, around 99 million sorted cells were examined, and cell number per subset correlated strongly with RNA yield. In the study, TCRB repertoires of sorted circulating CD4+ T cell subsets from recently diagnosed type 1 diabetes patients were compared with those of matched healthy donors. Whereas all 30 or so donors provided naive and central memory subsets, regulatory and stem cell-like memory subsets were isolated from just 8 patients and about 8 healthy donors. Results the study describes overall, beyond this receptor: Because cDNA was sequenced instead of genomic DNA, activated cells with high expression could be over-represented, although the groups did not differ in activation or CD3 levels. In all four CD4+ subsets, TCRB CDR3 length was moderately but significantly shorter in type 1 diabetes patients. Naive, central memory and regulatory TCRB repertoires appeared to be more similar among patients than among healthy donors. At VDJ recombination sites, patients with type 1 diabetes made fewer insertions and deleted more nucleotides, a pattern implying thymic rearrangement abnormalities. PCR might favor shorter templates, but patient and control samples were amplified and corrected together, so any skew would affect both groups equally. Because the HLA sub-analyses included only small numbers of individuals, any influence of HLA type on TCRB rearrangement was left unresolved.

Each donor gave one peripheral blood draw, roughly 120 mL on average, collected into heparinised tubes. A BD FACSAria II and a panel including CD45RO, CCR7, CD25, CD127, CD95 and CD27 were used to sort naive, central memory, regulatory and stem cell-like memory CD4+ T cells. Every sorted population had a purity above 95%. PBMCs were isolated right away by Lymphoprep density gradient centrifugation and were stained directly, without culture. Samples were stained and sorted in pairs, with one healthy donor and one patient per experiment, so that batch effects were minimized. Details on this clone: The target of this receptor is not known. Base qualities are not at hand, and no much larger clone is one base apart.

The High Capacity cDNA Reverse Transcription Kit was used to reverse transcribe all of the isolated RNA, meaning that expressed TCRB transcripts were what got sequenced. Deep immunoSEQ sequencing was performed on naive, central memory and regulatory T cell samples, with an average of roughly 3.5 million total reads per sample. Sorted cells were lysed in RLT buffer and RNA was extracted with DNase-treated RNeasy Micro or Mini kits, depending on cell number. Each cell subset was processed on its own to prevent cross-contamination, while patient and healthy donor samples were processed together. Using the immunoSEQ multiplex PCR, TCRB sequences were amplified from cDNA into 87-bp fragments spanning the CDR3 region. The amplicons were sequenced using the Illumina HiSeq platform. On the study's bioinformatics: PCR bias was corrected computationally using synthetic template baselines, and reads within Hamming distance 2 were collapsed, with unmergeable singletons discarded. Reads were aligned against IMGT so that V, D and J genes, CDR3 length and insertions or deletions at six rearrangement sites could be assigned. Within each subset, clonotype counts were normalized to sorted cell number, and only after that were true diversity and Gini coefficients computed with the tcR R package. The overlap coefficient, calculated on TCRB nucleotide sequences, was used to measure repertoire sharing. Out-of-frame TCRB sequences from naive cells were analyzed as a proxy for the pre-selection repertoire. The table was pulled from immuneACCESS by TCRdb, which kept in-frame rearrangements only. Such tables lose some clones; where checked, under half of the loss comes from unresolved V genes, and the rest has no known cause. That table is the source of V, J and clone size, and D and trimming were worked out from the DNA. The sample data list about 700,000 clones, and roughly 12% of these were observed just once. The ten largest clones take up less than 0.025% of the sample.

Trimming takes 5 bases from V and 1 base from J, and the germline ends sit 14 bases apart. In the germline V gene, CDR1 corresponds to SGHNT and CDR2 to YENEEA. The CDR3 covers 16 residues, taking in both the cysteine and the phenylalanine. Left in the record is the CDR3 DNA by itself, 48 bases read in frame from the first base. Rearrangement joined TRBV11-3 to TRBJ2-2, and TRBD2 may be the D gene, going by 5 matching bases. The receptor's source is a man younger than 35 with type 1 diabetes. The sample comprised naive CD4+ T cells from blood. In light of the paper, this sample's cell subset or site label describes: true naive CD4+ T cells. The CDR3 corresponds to CASSILGVVNTGELFF. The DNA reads TGTGCCAGCAGCATCCTCGGGGTAGTGAACACCGGGGAGCTGTTTTTT.